The 17 T cell receptor beta chains below come from one sample, sequenced in a study of T cells in Graves' hyperthyroidism and ophthalmopathy. Authors of the study amplified TCR beta CDR3 regions from RNA transcripts. The HTBI primer set drove a first-round RT-PCR of the TCR CDR3. TCRdb analysed the multiplex PCR reads with MiXCR anew, one entry per CDR3 protein. The sample shows fewer than 550,000 distinct CDR3 sequences, 15% to 17% of them seen only once. The sample consisted of blood. The receptor source for this set is a woman in her late teens or twenties with Graves' hyperthyroidism.

The V gene is TRBV5-4, the J gene TRBJ2-1; 8 positions match TRBD2. The CDR3 is 16 residues long. From germline, CDR1 is SGHNT and CDR2 YYREEE (reference sequence). V shed 0 bases and J 0 bases; nucleotides not matched to a gene: 2. Here the CDR3 DNA reads TGTGCCAGCAGCTTGGAGAGCGGGAGCTCCTACAATGAGCAGTTCTTC. Translated, it gives CASSLESGSSYNEQFF. Looking up the rest from reference TRBV5-4 and TRBJ2-1 gives the full variable domain: ETGVTQSPTHLIKTRGQQVTLRCSSQSGHNTVSWYQQALGQGPQFIFQYYREEENGRGNFPPRFSGLQFPNYSSELNVNALELDDSALYLCASSLESGSSYNEQFFGPGTRLTVL.

This chain connects TRBV6-1 to TRBJ1-5, with 8 bases matching TRBD1. The length of the CDR3 is 15 residues. V shed 7 bases, J shed 4 bases, and the junction held 9 bases outside the gene matches. CDR1 is MNHNS, CDR2 SASEGT, per germline. This CDR3 reads CASKRGQEPNQPQHF. In DNA form, the CDR3 reads TGTGCCAGCAAGCGGGGACAGGAACCTAATCAGCCCCAGCATTTT.

Many counts were recorded for this clonotype. The chain joins TRBV19 to TRBJ1-2, with TRBD1 identical over 7 bases. CDR3 size: 15 residues. Germline V gene data show CDR1 as LNHDA and CDR2 as SQIVND (reference sequence). V lost 5 bases, J lost 4 bases, and 10 bases stayed unmatched. CDR3 nucleotide sequence: TGTGCCAGTAGTTCACTCGACAGGGCGGGCTATGGCTACACCTTC. It encodes CASSSLDRAGYGYTF.

This clonotype was seen at least ten times. The chain joins TRBV12-3 or TRBV12-4 to TRBJ1-1; D might be TRBD1 (5 bases). The CDR3 length is 11 residues. With 7 bases removed from V and 11 bases from J, the gap between germline ends came to 14 bases. CDR3: CASTRGGTAFF. The CDR3 DNA is TGTGCCAGCACCCGGGGGGGAACGGCTTTCTTT.

The rearrangement joins TRBV11-2 to TRBJ2-1, with 7 bases aligning to TRBD2. The CDR3 has 16 amino acids. V was pared by 7 bases and J by 5 bases, with 14 bases of the junction left unmatched. CDR1 SGHAT and CDR2 FQNNGV come from the germline V gene. The CDR3 here is CASTPNPPGGHNEQFF. DNA for the CDR3: TGTGCCAGCACTCCCAACCCTCCGGGAGGCCACAATGAGCAGTTCTTC.

This chain uses TRBV5-1 with TRBJ2-5; D might be TRBD2 (7 bases). CDR3 length equals 17 residues. CDR1 is SGHRS and CDR2 is YFSETQ in the germline V gene. V lost 4 bases to trimming and J lost 1 base, with 20 bases between them. CDR3 nucleotide sequence: TGCGCCAGCAGCCACTTGGGGGGGGGGCCCCTCCAAGAGACCCAGTACTTC. It yields the protein CASSHLGGGPLQETQYF.

This clonotype was observed at least ten times. This chain joins TRBV19 and TRBJ2-7; 8 bases are a match to TRBD1. CDR1 is LNHDA, CDR2 SQIVND, per germline (reference sequence). V lost 6 bases to trimming and J lost 5 bases; unmatched junction nucleotides: 12. The CDR3 contains 15 residues. CDR3 sequence (DNA): TGTGCCAGTAGGCCGAGGGACAGGAGGGTCCACGAGCAGTACTTC. Amino acid sequence: CASRPRDRRVHEQYF.

Many counts were recorded for this clonotype. The chain is built from TRBV20-1 and TRBJ2-3; 11 bases line up with TRBD2. The CDR3 loop spans 14 amino acids. Germline loops: CDR1 DFQATT, CDR2 SNEGSKA (reference sequence). With 5 bases clipped from V and 0 bases from J, the junction kept 1 base outside the gene matches. The CDR3 is CSAPSGGSTDTQYF. The CDR3 DNA sequence: TGCAGTGCTCCTAGCGGGGGGAGCACAGATACGCAGTATTTT.

Regarding this clonotype: A read error may explain this, as a much larger clone is one base away. The rearrangement links TRBV6-1 to TRBJ2-4; D remains unclear. The CDR3 has 14 residues. V gave up 5 bases and J gave up 2 bases, with 10 bases separating them. Germline assignment: CDR1 MNHNS and CDR2 SASEGT. CDR3 region: CASSPTRPKNIQYF. CDR3 coding DNA: TGTGCCAGCAGTCCCACGCGTCCCAAAAACATTCAGTACTTC.

This clonotype was recorded at least ten times. The chain has TRBV6-1 and TRBJ1-5, with 7 bases aligning to TRBD1. The V gene's germline CDR1 is MNHNS and CDR2 SASEGT. V lost 5 bases, J lost 5 bases, and 6 bases stayed unmatched. The CDR3 runs 14 residues. In DNA, the CDR3 is TGTGCCAGCAGTCTCTCGGGACAGCATCAGCCCCAGCATTTT. This encodes CASSLSGQHQPQHF.

Regarding this clonotype: This may arise from a read error, as a much more abundant clone is one base away. V usage is TRBV5-1 and J usage is TRBJ2-1; the D is unclear. Germline V gene data show CDR1 as SGHRS and CDR2 as YFSETQ. The CDR3 runs to 12 residues. The CDR3 nucleotides are TGCGCCGGCAGCTTACCCCCAAATGAGCAGTTCTTC. Translating it yields CAGSLPPNEQFF.

This clonotype showed up just a few times. The genes are TRBV20-1 and TRBJ1-2; D unclear. V was clipped by 6 bases and J by 5 bases, with 10 bases between them. CDR1 and CDR2 from the germline V gene are DFQATT and SNEGSKA (reference sequence). This CDR3 is 11 amino acids long. CDR3 DNA sequence: TGCAGTGCCCCCGATGAGTATGGCTACACCTTC. This encodes CSAPDEYGYTF.

The chain has TRBV11-3 and TRBJ2-1; TRBD1 matches 9 bases. Germline V lookup: CDR1 SGHNT, CDR2 YENEEA. This CDR3 spans 16 amino acids. V lost 8 bases, J lost 6 bases, and 14 bases stayed unmatched. CDR3 sequence: CASERDRVLVLNEQFF. In nucleotides, the CDR3 is TGTGCCAGCGAGCGGGACAGGGTACTCGTCCTCAATGAGCAGTTCTTC.

V and J are TRBV7-2 and TRBJ2-1; 11 bases map to TRBD2. The CDR3 spans 15 residues. Germline CDR1 is SGHTA and CDR2 is FQGNSA. V gave up 5 bases and J gave up 10 bases; unmatched junction bases: 10. The CDR3 DNA reads as TGTGCCAGCAGCCCCAGCCTCCTAGCGGGGGGAGAGCAGTTCTTC. It translates to CASSPSLLAGGEQFF.

The chain combines TRBV6-1 with TRBJ2-5; TRBD2 matches 9 bases. CDR3 length equals 14 residues. Germline V lookup: CDR1 MNHNS, CDR2 SASEGT. V was pared by 7 bases and J by 5 bases, with 8 bases of the junction left unmatched. The CDR3 region is CASTKAGGRETQYF. The DNA for the CDR3 is TGTGCCAGCACCAAAGCGGGGGGACGGGAGACCCAGTACTTC.

This clonotype was seen repeatedly, ten times or more. The chain is built from TRBV5-1 and TRBJ1-1; D may be TRBD1 (6 bases). This CDR3 spans 12 amino acids. Looked up from germline, CDR1 is SGHRS and CDR2 is YFSETQ. V was clipped by 3 bases and J by 6 bases, with 9 bases between them. CDR3 region: CASSSRGAEAFF. Written as DNA, the CDR3 is TGCGCCAGCAGCTCAAGGGGGGCTGAAGCTTTCTTT.

J is TRBJ2-3 and V is TRBV10-3; D ambiguous. The CDR3 has 13 residues. The V end was cut by 8 bases, the J end by 6 bases, with 15 bases between. Germline loops: CDR1 ENHRY, CDR2 SYGVKD. The CDR3 nucleotides read TGTGCCATCGACTCAAACCCCGGGGATACGCAGTATTTT. Its protein is CAIDSNPGDTQYF.